This T cell receptor beta chain emerged from a study of cytomegalovirus exposure and HLA in healthy donors. About the study: From HLA-typed donors, an early data release held tens of millions of unique TCRs. Among over 300 genotyped donors, roughly 80% fell in the Caucasian-associated ancestry cluster.

This PCR relied on a set of 60 Vbeta primers and 13 Jbeta primers. The protocol was immunoSEQ multiplex PCR, while the TCRdb copy is restricted to in-frame clones and leaves out a portion. The table lists around 210,000 clones, approximately 81% of them singletons. To note about this clone: Its antigen is unidentified.

The ends were cut back, 1 base at V and 2 bases at J, with 21 bases in the middle. CDR3 length equals 19 residues. Germline values: CDR1 MNHEY, CDR2 SMNVEV (reference sequence). Study outcomes and limitations: Roughly uniform sequencing depth across donors was assumed, possibly incorrectly.

Likely unrecorded immune exposures existed in these nominally healthy donors. The TCR originated in a girl aged 2 to 10 in good health and CMV-seronegative. The sample consisted of PBMCs. V usage is TRBV27 and J usage is TRBJ1-5; D unclear. The CDR3 loop reads CASSLWAPSPGKGNQPQHF. DNA for the CDR3: TGTGCCAGCAGTTTATGGGCCCCAAGTCCGGGGAAGGGCAATCAGCCCCAGCATTTT.